The entry below describes one T cell receptor beta chain. As to treatment: oral pan-JAK inhibitor, 5-10 mg twice daily. The CDR3 runs to 13 residues. V shed 8 bases and J shed 0 bases, with 8 bases lying between them. Germline V lookup: CDR1 SNHLY, CDR2 FYNNEI. This sample was taken from a study of CD8+ T cells in alopecia areata. RNA was isolated and reverse transcribed to cDNA, the sequencing template. TCRdb's copy holds only in-frame clones and misses some; the assay was immunoSEQ multiplex PCR. In the table there are 150,000 to 200,000 clones, over 45% of which are singletons. This receptor was taken from a human donor with alopecia areata. Sequenced here: CD4+ T cells sorted from blood, sampled at week 24, from a patient treated with tofacitinib. V is TRBV2 and J is TRBJ1-5; D is undetermined. In nucleotides, the CDR3 is TGTGCCAGCGCAGTCAGTAGCAATCAGCCCCAGCATTTT. It translates to CASAVSSNQPQHF.